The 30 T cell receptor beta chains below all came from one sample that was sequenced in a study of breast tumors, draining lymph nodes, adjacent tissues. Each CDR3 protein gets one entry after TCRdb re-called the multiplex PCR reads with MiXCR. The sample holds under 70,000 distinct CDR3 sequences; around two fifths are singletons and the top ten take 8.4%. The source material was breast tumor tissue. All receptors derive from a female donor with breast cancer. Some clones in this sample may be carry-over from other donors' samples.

CDR3 nucleotides: TGTGCCACGAGTCCGAGCTCCTACAATGAGCAGTTCTTC. As protein: CATSPSSYNEQFF. The V and J genes are TRBV24-1 and TRBJ2-1; no clear D gene. Per germline, CDR1 KGHDR and CDR2 SFDVKD. CDR3 length equals 13 residues. With 10 bases removed from V and 0 bases from J, the gap between germline ends came to 9 bases.

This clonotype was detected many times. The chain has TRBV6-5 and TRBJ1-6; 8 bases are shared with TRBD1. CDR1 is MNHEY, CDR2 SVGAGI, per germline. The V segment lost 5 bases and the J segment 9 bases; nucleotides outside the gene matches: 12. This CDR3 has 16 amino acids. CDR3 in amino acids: CASSRTGFGLGSPLHF. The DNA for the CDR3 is TGTGCCAGCAGTCGGACAGGGTTTGGTCTGGGTTCACCCCTCCACTTT.

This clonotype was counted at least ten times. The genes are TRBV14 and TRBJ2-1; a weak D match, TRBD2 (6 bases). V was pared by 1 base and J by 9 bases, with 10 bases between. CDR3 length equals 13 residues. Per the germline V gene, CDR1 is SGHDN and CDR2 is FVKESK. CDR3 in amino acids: CASSQGGRTEQFF. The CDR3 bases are TGTGCCAGCAGCCAAGGTGGGAGGACTGAGCAGTTCTTC.

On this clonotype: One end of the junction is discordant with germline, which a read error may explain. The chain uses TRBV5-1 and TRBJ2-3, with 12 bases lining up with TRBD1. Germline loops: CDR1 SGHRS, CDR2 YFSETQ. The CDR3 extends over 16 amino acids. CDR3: CASSSPGTGGLNTQYF. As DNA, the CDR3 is TGTGCCAGCAGCTCACCCGGGACAGGGGGCCTGAATACGCAGTATTTT.

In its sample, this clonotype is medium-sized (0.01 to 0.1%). The DNA for the CDR3 is TGTGCCAGCAGCTTACATGACGGCGGGTTATGGTATGGCTACACCTTC. It yields the protein CASSLHDGGLWYGYTF. V gene TRBV11-2 combines with J gene TRBJ1-2; no clear D. The V and J ends lost 2 bases and 5 bases respectively, with 18 bases between them. CDR1 and CDR2 from the germline V gene are SGHAT and FQNNGV. The CDR3 has 16 amino acids.

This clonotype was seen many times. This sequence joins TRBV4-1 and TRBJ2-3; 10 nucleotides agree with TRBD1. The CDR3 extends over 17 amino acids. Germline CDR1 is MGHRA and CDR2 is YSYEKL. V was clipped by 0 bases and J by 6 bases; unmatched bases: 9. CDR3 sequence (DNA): TGCGCCAGCAGCCAAGATTTTAGGGACAGGGGAAGGGATACGCAGTATTTT. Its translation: CASSQDFRDRGRDTQYF.

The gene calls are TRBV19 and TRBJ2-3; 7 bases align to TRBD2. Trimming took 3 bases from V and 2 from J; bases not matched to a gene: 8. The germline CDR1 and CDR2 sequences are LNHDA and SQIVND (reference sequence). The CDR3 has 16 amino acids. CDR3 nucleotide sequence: TGTGCCAGTAGTATGGGTAGCGGGCAGTACACAGATACGCAGTATTTT. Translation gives CASSMGSGQYTDTQYF. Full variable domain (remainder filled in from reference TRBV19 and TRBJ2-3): DGGITQSPKYLFRKEGQNVTLSCEQNLNHDAMYWYRQDPGQGLRLIYYSQIVNDFQKGDIAEGYSVSREKKESFPLTVTSAQKNPTAFYLCASSMGSGQYTDTQYFGPGTRLTVL.

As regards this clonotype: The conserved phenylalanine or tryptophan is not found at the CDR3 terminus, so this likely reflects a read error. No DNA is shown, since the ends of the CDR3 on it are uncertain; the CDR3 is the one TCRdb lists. This chain's CDR3 is CASSLATKLNY. The chain employs TRBV7-9 and TRBJ1-4. The CDR3 length equals 11 residues, ends included. Per germline, CDR1 SEHNR and CDR2 FQNEAQ (reference sequence).

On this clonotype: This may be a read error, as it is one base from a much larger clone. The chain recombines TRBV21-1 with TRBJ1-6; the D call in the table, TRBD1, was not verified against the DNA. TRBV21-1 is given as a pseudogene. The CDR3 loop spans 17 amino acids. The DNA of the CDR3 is TGTGCCAGCAGCACCTCCGACCGGGACATAGATCGAATAACCCTCCACTTT. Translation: CASSTSDRDIDRITLHF.

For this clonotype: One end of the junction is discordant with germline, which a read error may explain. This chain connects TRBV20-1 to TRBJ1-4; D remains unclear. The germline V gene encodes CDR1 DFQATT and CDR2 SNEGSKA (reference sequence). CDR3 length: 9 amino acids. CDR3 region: CSARDDNFF. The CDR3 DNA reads TGCAGTGCTAGAGACGACAACTTTTTC.

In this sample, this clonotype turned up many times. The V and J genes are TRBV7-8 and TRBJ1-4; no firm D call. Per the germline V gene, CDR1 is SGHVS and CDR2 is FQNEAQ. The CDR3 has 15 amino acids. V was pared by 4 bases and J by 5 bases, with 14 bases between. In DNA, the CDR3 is TGTGCCAGCAGCTCCTCCCCACGGCGGAATGAAAAACTGTTTTTT. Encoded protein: CASSSSPRRNEKLFF.

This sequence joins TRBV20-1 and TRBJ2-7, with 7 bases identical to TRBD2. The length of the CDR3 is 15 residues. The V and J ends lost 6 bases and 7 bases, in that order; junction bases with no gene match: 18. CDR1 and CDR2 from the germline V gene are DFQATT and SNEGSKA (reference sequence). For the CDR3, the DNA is TGCAGTGCCAAGGTGCCGGGACTACGGGAAAGGGAGCAGTACTTC. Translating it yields CSAKVPGLREREQYF.

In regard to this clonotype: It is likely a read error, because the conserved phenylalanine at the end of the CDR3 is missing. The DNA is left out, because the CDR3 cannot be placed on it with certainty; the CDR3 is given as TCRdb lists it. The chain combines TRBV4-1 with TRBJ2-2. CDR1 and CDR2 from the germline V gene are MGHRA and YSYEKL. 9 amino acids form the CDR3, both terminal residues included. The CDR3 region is CASSQDGVA.

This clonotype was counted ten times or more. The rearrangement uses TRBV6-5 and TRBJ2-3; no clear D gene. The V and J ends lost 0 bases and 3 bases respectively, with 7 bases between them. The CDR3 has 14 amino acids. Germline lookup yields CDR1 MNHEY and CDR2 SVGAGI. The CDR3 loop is CASSYSKWTDTQYF. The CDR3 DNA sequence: TGTGCCAGCAGTTACTCGAAATGGACAGATACGCAGTATTTT.

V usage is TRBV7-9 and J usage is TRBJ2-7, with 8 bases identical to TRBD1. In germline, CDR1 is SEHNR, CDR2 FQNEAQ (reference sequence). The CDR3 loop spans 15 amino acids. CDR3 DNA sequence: TGTGCTAGAGACCCTAAGACAGGGGACTCCTACGAGCAGTACTTC. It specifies CARDPKTGDSYEQYF.

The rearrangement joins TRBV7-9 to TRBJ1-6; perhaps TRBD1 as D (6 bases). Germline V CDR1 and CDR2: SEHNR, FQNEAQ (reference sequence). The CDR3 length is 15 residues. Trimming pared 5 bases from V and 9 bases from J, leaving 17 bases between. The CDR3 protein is CASSESGGMASPLHF. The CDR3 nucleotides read TGTGCCAGCAGCGAAAGTGGGGGCATGGCTTCACCCCTCCACTTT.

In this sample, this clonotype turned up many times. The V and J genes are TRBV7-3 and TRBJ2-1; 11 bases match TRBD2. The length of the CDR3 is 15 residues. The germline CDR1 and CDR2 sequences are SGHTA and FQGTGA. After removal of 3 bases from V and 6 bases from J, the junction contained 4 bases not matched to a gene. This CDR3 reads CASSFSGRAVNEQFF. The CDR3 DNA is TGTGCCAGCAGCTTTAGCGGGAGGGCCGTCAATGAGCAGTTCTTC.

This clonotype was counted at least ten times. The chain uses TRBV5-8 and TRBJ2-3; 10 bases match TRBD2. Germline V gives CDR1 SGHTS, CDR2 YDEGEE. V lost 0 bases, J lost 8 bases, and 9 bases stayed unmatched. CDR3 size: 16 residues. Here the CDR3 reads CASSLVGTSGMSTQYF. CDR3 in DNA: TGTGCCAGCAGCTTGGTAGGCACTAGCGGGATGAGTACGCAGTATTTT. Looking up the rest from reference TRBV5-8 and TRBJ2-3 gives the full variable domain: EAGVTQSPTHLIKTRGQQATLRCSPISGHTSVYWYQQALGLGLQFLLWYDEGEERNRGNFPPRFSGRQFPNYSSELNVNALELEDSALYLCASSLVGTSGMSTQYFGPGTRLTVL.

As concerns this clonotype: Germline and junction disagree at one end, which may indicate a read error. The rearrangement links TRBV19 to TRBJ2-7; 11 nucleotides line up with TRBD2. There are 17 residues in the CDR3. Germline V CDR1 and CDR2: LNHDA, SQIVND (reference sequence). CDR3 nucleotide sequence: TGTGTCAGTAGTATAGCTAGCGGGGGGCCCCTCTCCTACGGGCAGTACTTC. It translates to CVSSIASGGPLSYGQYF.

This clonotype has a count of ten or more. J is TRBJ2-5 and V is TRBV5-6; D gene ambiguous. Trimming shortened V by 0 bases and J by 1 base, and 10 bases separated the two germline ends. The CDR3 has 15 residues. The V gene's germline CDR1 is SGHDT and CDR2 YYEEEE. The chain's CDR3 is CASSLEGLGQETQYF. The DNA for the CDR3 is TGTGCCAGCAGCTTGGAGGGTCTGGGCCAAGAGACCCAGTACTTC.

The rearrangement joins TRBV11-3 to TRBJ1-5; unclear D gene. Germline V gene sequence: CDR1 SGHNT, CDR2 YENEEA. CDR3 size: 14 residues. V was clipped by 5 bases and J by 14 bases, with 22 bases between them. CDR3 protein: CASSPWTSAYNEHF. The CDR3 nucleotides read TGTGCCAGCAGCCCATGGACCAGTGCTTACAATGAGCATTTT. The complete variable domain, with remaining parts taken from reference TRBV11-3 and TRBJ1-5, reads EAGVVQSPRYKIIEKKQPVAFWCNPISGHNTLYWYLQNLGQGPELLIRYENEEAVDDSQLPKDRFSAERLKGVDSTLKIQPAELGDSAVYLCASSPWTSAYNEHFGDGTRLSIL.

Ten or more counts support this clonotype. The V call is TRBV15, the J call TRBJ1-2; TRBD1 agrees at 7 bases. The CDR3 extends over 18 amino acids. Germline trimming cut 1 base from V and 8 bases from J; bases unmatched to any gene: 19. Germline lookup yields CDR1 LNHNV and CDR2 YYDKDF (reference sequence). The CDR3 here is CATSRGTQGGREGKGYTF. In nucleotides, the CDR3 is TGTGCCACCAGCAGAGGTACCCAAGGGGGCAGGGAAGGGAAAGGCTACACCTTC.

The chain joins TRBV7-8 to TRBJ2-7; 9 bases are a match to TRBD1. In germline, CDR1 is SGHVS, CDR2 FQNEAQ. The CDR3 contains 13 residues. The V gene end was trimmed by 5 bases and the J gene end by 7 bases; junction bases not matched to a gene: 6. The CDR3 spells CASSPNRGREQYF. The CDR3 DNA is TGTGCCAGCAGCCCAAACAGGGGGCGAGAGCAGTACTTC. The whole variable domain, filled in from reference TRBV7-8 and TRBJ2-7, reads GAGVSQSPRYKVAKRGQDVALRCDPISGHVSLFWYQQALGQGPEFLTYFQNEAQLDKSGLPSDRFFAERPEGSVSTLKIQRTQQEDSAVYLCASSPNRGREQYFGPGTRLTVT.

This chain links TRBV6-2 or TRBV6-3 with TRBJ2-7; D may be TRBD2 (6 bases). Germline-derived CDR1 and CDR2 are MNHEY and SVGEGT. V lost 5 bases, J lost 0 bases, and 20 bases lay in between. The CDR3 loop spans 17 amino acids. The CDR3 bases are TGTGCCAGCAGTCACCTATCTGTAGCGGCCCCCTCCTACGAGCAGTACTTC. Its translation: CASSHLSVAAPSYEQYF.

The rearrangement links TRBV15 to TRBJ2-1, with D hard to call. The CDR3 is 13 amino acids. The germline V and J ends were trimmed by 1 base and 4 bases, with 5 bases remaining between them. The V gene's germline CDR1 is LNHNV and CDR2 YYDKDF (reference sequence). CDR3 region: CATSRVTYNEQFF. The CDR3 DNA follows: TGTGCCACCAGCAGAGTTACTTACAATGAGCAGTTCTTC.

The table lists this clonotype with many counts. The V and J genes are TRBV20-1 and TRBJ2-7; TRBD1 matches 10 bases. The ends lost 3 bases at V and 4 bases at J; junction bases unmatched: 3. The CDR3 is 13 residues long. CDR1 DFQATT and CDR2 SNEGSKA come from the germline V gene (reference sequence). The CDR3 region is CSASGDRGYEQYF. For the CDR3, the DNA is TGCAGTGCTAGTGGGGACAGGGGTTACGAGCAGTACTTC.

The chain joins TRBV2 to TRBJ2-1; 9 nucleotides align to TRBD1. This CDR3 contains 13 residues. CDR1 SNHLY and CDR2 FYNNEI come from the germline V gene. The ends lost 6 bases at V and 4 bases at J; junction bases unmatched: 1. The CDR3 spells CASRDRGYNEQFF. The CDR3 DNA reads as TGTGCCAGCAGGGACAGGGGTTACAATGAGCAGTTCTTC.

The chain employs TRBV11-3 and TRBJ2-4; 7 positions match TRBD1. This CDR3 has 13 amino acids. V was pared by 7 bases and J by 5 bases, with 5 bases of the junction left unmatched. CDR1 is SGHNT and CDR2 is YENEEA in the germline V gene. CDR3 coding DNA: TGTGCCAGCACCATAGGGGGCGAAAACATTCAGTACTTC. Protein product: CASTIGGENIQYF.

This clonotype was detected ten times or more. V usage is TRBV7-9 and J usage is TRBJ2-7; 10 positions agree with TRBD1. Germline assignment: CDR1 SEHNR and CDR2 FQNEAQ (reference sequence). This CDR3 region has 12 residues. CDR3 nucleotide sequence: TGTGCAACCCGGGACAGGGGCTACGAGCAGTACTTC. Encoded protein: CATRDRGYEQYF.

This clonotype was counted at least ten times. The CDR3 region has the DNA TGTGCCAGCAGCTTAGGACCCCTACCCCACTATGGCTACACCTTC. It specifies CASSLGPLPHYGYTF. The J gene is TRBJ1-2, the V gene TRBV7-4; D uncertain. The V end was cut by 1 base, the J end by 3 bases, with 12 bases between. Germline V gives CDR1 SGHVT, CDR2 SQSDAQ. CDR3 length: 15 residues. Drawing the rest from reference TRBV7-4 and TRBJ1-2, the complete variable domain is GAGVSQSPRYKVAKRGRDVALRCDSISGHVTLYWYRQTLGQGSEVLTYSQSDAQRDKSGRPSGRFSAERPERSVSTLKIQRTEQGDSAVYLCASSLGPLPHYGYTFGSGTRLTVV.